Each of the 28 T cell receptor beta chains below was sequenced from the same sample in a study of blood T cell repertoires in COVID-19. TCRdb's table, derived via immunoSEQ multiplex PCR, lists solely in-frame clones and lacks some. There are about 73,000 clones in the sample; roughly nine tenths occur only once, and around 9% lies in the top ten. Sample: peripheral blood. The receptors were sampled from a man of 80 years or more with acute or convalescent COVID-19.

This clone was seen only a few times. V usage is TRBV15 and J usage is TRBJ2-7; 8 bases are shared with TRBD1. Germline CDR1 LNHNV, CDR2 YYDKDF (reference sequence). The CDR3 has 17 residues. V shed 1 base, J shed 1 base, and the junction held 9 bases outside the gene matches. CDR3: CATSRANMGQVSYEQYF. The CDR3, as DNA: TGTGCCACCAGCAGAGCCAATATGGGACAGGTGTCCTACGAGCAGTACTTC.

The chain combines TRBV5-1 with TRBJ2-6, with 9 bases aligning to TRBD1. The length of the CDR3 is 19 residues. V shed 1 base and J 4 bases; nucleotides not matched to a gene: 12. Germline CDR1 reads SGHRS; CDR2 reads YFSETQ. The CDR3 spells CASSLRFNRGRGGANVLTF. CDR3 nucleotides: TGCGCCAGCAGCTTGAGGTTTAACAGGGGGCGAGGAGGGGCCAACGTCCTGACTTTC.

The V and J genes are TRBV3-1 (or the pseudogene TRBV3-2) and TRBJ1-6; perhaps TRBD1 as D (6 bases). CDR3 size: 14 residues. Germline V gives CDR1 LGHDT, CDR2 YNNKEL (reference sequence). The V end lost 2 bases, the J end lost 7 bases, and 9 bases lay between the germline ends. CDR3 sequence: CASSQPDRNSPLHF. The CDR3 region has the DNA TGTGCCAGCAGCCAACCGGACAGAAATTCACCCCTCCACTTT.

The CDR3 region has the DNA TGTGCCAGCAGCCCAGAACTAGCGGGAGGGCCTAACGAGCAGTACTTC. This gives the protein CASSPELAGGPNEQYF. This chain uses TRBV11-1 with TRBJ2-7; the match to TRBD2 covers 13 bases. This CDR3 is 16 amino acids long. Germline trimming cut 5 bases from V and 5 bases from J; bases unmatched to any gene: 9. Germline V lookup: CDR1 SGHAT, CDR2 FQDESV (reference sequence). The whole variable domain, remainder taken from reference TRBV11-1 and TRBJ2-7, is EAEVAQSPRYKITEKSQAVAFWCDPISGHATLYWYRQILGQGPELLVQFQDESVVDDSQLPKDRFSAERLKGVDSTLKIQPAELGDSAMYLCASSPELAGGPNEQYFGPGTRLTVT.

The chain carries TRBV9 and TRBJ2-2, with 11 bases matching TRBD1. After removal of 1 base from V and 6 bases from J, the junction contained 2 bases not matched to a gene. The germline V gene encodes CDR1 SGDLS and CDR2 YYNGEE. This CDR3 spans 15 amino acids. The CDR3 region is CASSVTGQGAGELFF. The CDR3 coding sequence is TGTGCCAGCAGCGTAACGGGACAGGGGGCCGGGGAGCTGTTTTTT.

The chain combines TRBV5-1 with TRBJ2-7, with TRBD1 matching over 7 bases. The CDR3 runs 14 residues. Per the germline V gene, CDR1 is SGHRS and CDR2 is YFSETQ. V lost 0 bases to trimming and J lost 3 bases; unmatched junction nucleotides: 3. CDR3 nucleotides: TGCGCCAGCAGCTTGGGGACAGGCTACTACGAGCAGTACTTC. It specifies CASSLGTGYYEQYF. The full variable domain, in which reference TRBV5-1 and TRBJ2-7 provide the parts outside the CDR3, is KAGVTQTPRYLIKTRGQQVTLSCSPISGHRSVSWYQQTPGQGLQFLFEYFSETQRNKGNFPGRFSGRQFSNSRSEMNVSTLELGDSALYLCASSLGTGYYEQYFGPGTRLTVT.

CDR3 in amino acids: CASRGQGGTEAFF. CDR3 in DNA: TGTGCCAGTAGGGGACAGGGTGGGACTGAAGCTTTCTTT. This sequence joins TRBV19 and TRBJ1-1; 9 nucleotides line up with TRBD1. V was clipped by 6 bases and J by 5 bases; unmatched bases: 4. This CDR3 comprises 13 residues. Germline V gives CDR1 LNHDA, CDR2 SQIVND (reference sequence).

The chain is built from TRBV15 and TRBJ1-2; no definite D call. In germline, CDR1 is LNHNV, CDR2 YYDKDF (reference sequence). The CDR3 totals 15 residues. V was shortened by 3 bases and J by 5 bases, with 16 bases between the two germline ends. In nucleotides, the CDR3 is TGTGCCACCAGCAGCGGAGGTCCTCCCACGTATGGCTACACCTTC. Protein product: CATSSGGPPTYGYTF. Based on the CDR3 plus reference TRBV15 and TRBJ1-2, the full variable domain is DAMVIQNPRYQVTQFGKPVTLSCSQTLNHNVMYWYQQKSSQAPKLLFHYYDKDFNNEADTPDNFQSRRPNTSFCFLDIRSPGLGDTAMYLCATSSGGPPTYGYTFGSGTRLTVV.

This sequence joins TRBV5-6 and TRBJ2-3, with 11 positions matching TRBD2. CDR3 length: 16 residues. V trimming: 5 bases; J trimming: 3 bases; junction bases outside the gene matches: 8. Germline assignment: CDR1 SGHDT and CDR2 YYEEEE. CDR3 protein: CASSYGTSGGTDTQYF. As DNA, the CDR3 is TGTGCCAGCAGTTACGGGACTAGCGGTGGAACAGATACGCAGTATTTT.

The chain has TRBV5-4 and TRBJ1-2, with a weak D call TRBD1 (6 bases). V was trimmed by 3 bases and J by 7 bases, leaving 13 bases between them. Germline CDR1 and CDR2: SGHNT and YYREEE (reference sequence). The CDR3 runs 13 residues. The CDR3 region is CASSSQGLGGYTF. The CDR3 DNA reads TGTGCCAGCAGCTCTCAGGGGTTAGGTGGCTACACCTTC. Based on the CDR3 plus reference TRBV5-4 and TRBJ1-2, the full variable domain is ETGVTQSPTHLIKTRGQQVTLRCSSQSGHNTVSWYQQALGQGPQFIFQYYREEENGRGNFPPRFSGLQFPNYSSELNVNALELDDSALYLCASSSQGLGGYTFGSGTRLTVV.

The CDR3 DNA reads TGTGCCAGCAGCCAATTAGCAGATACGCAGTATTTT. Translation: CASSQLADTQYF. This chain links TRBV3-1 (or the pseudogene TRBV3-2) with TRBJ2-3; D not resolved. The CDR3 covers 12 residues. Trimming took off 2 bases at V and 4 bases at J, with 4 bases between the two ends. The germline CDR1 and CDR2 sequences are LGHDT and YNNKEL (reference sequence).

V is TRBV11-2 and J is TRBJ2-7; 7 bases align to TRBD1. Looked up from germline, CDR1 is SGHAT and CDR2 is FQNNGV. The CDR3 covers 15 residues. The ends lost 3 bases at V and 2 bases at J; junction bases unmatched: 7. CDR3 bases: TGTGCCAGCAGCTTTACCGGGACAGCAGCCTACGAGCAGTACTTC. This translates into CASSFTGTAAYEQYF. Using reference TRBV11-2 and TRBJ2-7 for the parts outside the CDR3, the full variable domain is EAGVAQSPRYKIIEKRQSVAFWCNPISGHATLYWYQQILGQGPKLLIQFQNNGVVDDSQLPKDRFSAERLKGVDSTLKIQPAKLEDSAVYLCASSFTGTAAYEQYFGPGTRLTVT.

The rearrangement uses TRBV6-5 and TRBJ1-2, with 8 bases fitting TRBD1. Germline V gene data show CDR1 as MNHEY and CDR2 as SVGAGI. The CDR3 covers 13 residues. J was trimmed by 8 bases and V by 11 bases; bases with no gene match: 13. This CDR3 reads CARRVDRAGGYTF. The DNA of the CDR3 is TGTGCCCGCCGGGTGGACAGGGCGGGGGGCTACACCTTC.

This clone turned up a few times. This rearrangement joins TRBV7-9 to TRBJ2-2, with TRBD2 as a possible D gene (5 bases). The V gene lost 5 bases and the J gene lost 1 base, with 14 bases spanning the gap. The length of the CDR3 is 16 residues. Germline CDR1 reads SEHNR; CDR2 reads FQNEAQ (reference sequence). In DNA form, the CDR3 reads TGTGCCAGCAGCCCAGCCCGCGGGCTGAACACCGGGGAGCTGTTTTTT. Protein product: CASSPARGLNTGELFF.

The rearrangement uses TRBV2 and TRBJ1-4; TRBD1 agrees at 12 bases. The CDR3 length is 18 residues. Trimming at V came to 6 bases and at J to 8 bases, leaving 16 bases not matched to a gene. Looked up from germline, CDR1 is SNHLY and CDR2 is FYNNEI. The CDR3 sequence is CASSELSRDRGRWEKLFF. CDR3 sequence (DNA): TGTGCCAGCAGCGAATTGTCCCGGGACAGGGGGCGATGGGAAAAACTGTTTTTT.

The chain uses TRBV7-3 and TRBJ1-1, with D hard to call. Germline V gene lookup returns CDR1 SGHTA and CDR2 FQGTGA. The CDR3 runs 14 residues. V lost 2 bases and J lost 1, with 8 bases in between. CDR3 loop: CASSLERGNTEAFF. CDR3 nucleotide sequence: TGTGCCAGCAGCTTAGAGCGGGGGAACACTGAAGCTTTCTTT.

The J gene is TRBJ1-1, the V gene TRBV4-2, with TRBD1 matching 7 bases. This CDR3 comprises 16 residues. Germline loops: CDR1 LGHNA, CDR2 YNFKEQ. Trimming cost V 0 bases and J 4 bases; bases outside gene matches: 8. CDR3 nucleotides: TGTGCCAGCAGCCAAGATCAGGCAGGGGGTTTCACTGAAGCTTTCTTT. This sequence encodes CASSQDQAGGFTEAFF.

The J gene is TRBJ2-3, the V gene TRBV7-2, with D unclear. This CDR3 is built from 14 residues. Germline V lookup: CDR1 SGHTA, CDR2 FQGNSA. V was trimmed by 2 bases and J by 4 bases, leaving 10 bases between them. CDR3 residues: CASSLLGVADTQYF. The CDR3 nucleotides are TGTGCCAGCAGCTTACTAGGAGTGGCAGATACGCAGTATTTT. The full variable domain, with the rest looked up from reference TRBV7-2 and TRBJ2-3, is GAGVSQSPSNKVTEKGKDVELRCDPISGHTALYWYRQSLGQGLEFLIYFQGNSAPDKSGLPSDRFSAERTGGSVSTLTIQRTQQEDSAVYLCASSLLGVADTQYFGPGTRLTVL.

V is TRBV18 and J is TRBJ1-2, with D unresolved. Between the trimmed V and J ends, which lost 0 bases and 4 bases, there was a span of 9 bases. CDR1 is KGHSH and CDR2 is LQKENI in the germline V gene. This CDR3 region has 14 residues. CDR3 nucleotide sequence: TGTGCCAGCTCACCACCGCGGGCATCCTATGGCTACACCTTC. It encodes CASSPPRASYGYTF. The full variable domain, its missing parts supplied by reference TRBV18 and TRBJ1-2, is NAGVMQNPRHLVRRRGQEARLRCSPMKGHSHVYWYRQLPEEGLKFMVYLQKENIIDESGMPKERFSAEFPKEGPSILRIQQVVRGDSAAYFCASSPPRASYGYTFGSGTRLTVV.

The chain joins TRBV3-1 (or the pseudogene TRBV3-2) to TRBJ2-3; 7 nucleotides line up with TRBD2. The CDR3 extends over 14 amino acids. V lost 3 bases and J lost 2; bases outside the gene matches: 2. The germline CDR1 and CDR2 sequences are LGHDT and YNNKEL (reference sequence). The CDR3 reads CASSHGGFTDTQYF. Here the CDR3 DNA reads TGTGCCAGCAGCCACGGGGGGTTCACAGATACGCAGTATTTT.

This chain connects TRBV5-1 to TRBJ2-2; D possibly corresponds to TRBD2 (6 bases). There are 14 residues in the CDR3. Germline values: CDR1 SGHRS, CDR2 YFSETQ. The V end was cut by 4 bases, the J end by 1 base, with 8 bases between. CDR3 protein: CASSRDLNTGELFF. The CDR3 DNA sequence: TGCGCCAGCAGCCGGGACTTGAACACCGGGGAGCTGTTTTTT.

The J gene is TRBJ2-1, the V gene TRBV19, with 10 bases aligning to TRBD1. The CDR3 is 15 amino acids. J lost 8 bases, V lost 2 bases, and 6 bases had no gene match. Germline V lookup: CDR1 LNHDA, CDR2 SQIVND (reference sequence). The DNA of the CDR3 is TGTGCCAGTAGTATACGACAGGGGGCTCTGGATGAGCAGTTCTTC. It specifies CASSIRQGALDEQFF.

The chain employs TRBV3-1 (or the pseudogene TRBV3-2) and TRBJ1-2, with 7 bases identical to TRBD1. The V segment lost 7 bases and the J segment 5 bases; nucleotides outside the gene matches: 16. Germline loops: CDR1 LGHDT, CDR2 YNNKEL (reference sequence). The CDR3 spans 16 residues. CDR3 DNA sequence: TGTGCCAGCACCAACCAAGGGACAGAGGATTATTATGGCTACACCTTC. Amino acids: CASTNQGTEDYYGYTF.

The chain uses TRBV5-6 and TRBJ2-4, with D uncertain. This CDR3 comprises 13 residues. V was trimmed by 0 bases and J by 7 bases, leaving 8 bases between them. Germline CDR1 is SGHDT and CDR2 is YYEEEE. The CDR3 DNA is TGTGCCAGCAGCTTGGGTGGGCCCAACATTCAGTACTTC. Amino acids: CASSLGGPNIQYF.

The chain employs TRBV27 and TRBJ2-3, with 9 bases fitting TRBD2. Germline CDR1 MNHEY, CDR2 SMNVEV (reference sequence). CDR3 length: 16 residues. The trim removed 7 bases at V and 2 bases at J, leaving 10 bases unmatched. Here the CDR3 reads CASTSLSGGLTDTQYF. The CDR3 nucleotides are TGTGCCAGCACCAGCCTTAGCGGGGGCCTCACAGATACGCAGTATTTT.

The V and J genes are TRBV7-9 and TRBJ2-1, with 10 bases matching TRBD1. CDR3 length equals 14 residues. The germline CDR1 and CDR2 sequences are SEHNR and FQNEAQ (reference sequence). V trimming: 5 bases; J trimming: 7 bases; junction bases outside the gene matches: 5. CDR3 region: CASSRQGAVNEQFF. In DNA, the CDR3 is TGTGCCAGCAGCCGACAGGGGGCAGTTAATGAGCAGTTCTTC. Full variable domain (missing parts from reference TRBV7-9 and TRBJ2-1): DTGVSQNPRHKITKRGQNVTFRCDPISEHNRLYWYRQTLGQGPEFLTYFQNEAQLEKSRLLSDRFSAERPKGSFSTLEIQRTEQGDSAMYLCASSRQGAVNEQFFGPGTRLTVL.

This chain uses TRBV5-1 with TRBJ1-2; D gene ambiguous. V lost 2 bases and J lost 5, with 7 bases in between. The CDR3 is made up of 12 amino acids. CDR1 SGHRS and CDR2 YFSETQ come from the germline V gene. DNA of the CDR3: TGCGCCAGCAGCTTAGATACTTATGGCTACACCTTC. This sequence encodes CASSLDTYGYTF. Filled out from reference TRBV5-1 and TRBJ1-2, the complete variable domain reads KAGVTQTPRYLIKTRGQQVTLSCSPISGHRSVSWYQQTPGQGLQFLFEYFSETQRNKGNFPGRFSGRQFSNSRSEMNVSTLELGDSALYLCASSLDTYGYTFGSGTRLTVV.

This clone occurred a few times. DNA for the CDR3: TGCGCCAGCAGCGAGGTGGGACAGGGTGAGTCCAATGAGCAGTTCTTC. Its protein is CASSEVGQGESNEQFF. The chain is built from TRBV5-1 and TRBJ2-1, with TRBD1 matching 9 bases. Germline-derived CDR1 and CDR2 are SGHRS and YFSETQ. The ends lost 4 bases at V and 6 bases at J; junction bases unmatched: 11. The CDR3 contains 16 residues.